This TCR beta chain was sequenced for a study of T cells in localized non-small cell lung cancer. Study findings and constraints: Heterogeneity remains possible because sequencing was limited to only one tumor region. Longer overall survival associated with higher blood T cell density; shorter survival with higher adjacent-lung clonality. Uninvolved adjacent lung had higher T cell clonality than tumor and all other tissues.

Germline values: CDR1 MGHDK, CDR2 SYGVNS. Trimming pared 7 bases from V and 8 bases from J, leaving 14 bases between. CDR3 size: 12 residues. Libraries were prepared by immunoSEQ multiplex PCR; TCRdb keeps only in-frame clonotypes and omits some of them. The table shows about 52,000 clones, with 85% to 90% occurring only once. Regarding this clone: Its specificity is not known.

The chain uses TRBV25-1 and TRBJ1-2; unclear D gene. The input for sequencing was PBMCs, taken before any cancer treatment. This TCR came from a female donor with stage II lung adenocarcinoma. CDR3 nucleotides: TGTGCCAGCAAAAAGGGCGGAGGGGGCTACACCTTC. Its translation is CASKKGGGGYTF.